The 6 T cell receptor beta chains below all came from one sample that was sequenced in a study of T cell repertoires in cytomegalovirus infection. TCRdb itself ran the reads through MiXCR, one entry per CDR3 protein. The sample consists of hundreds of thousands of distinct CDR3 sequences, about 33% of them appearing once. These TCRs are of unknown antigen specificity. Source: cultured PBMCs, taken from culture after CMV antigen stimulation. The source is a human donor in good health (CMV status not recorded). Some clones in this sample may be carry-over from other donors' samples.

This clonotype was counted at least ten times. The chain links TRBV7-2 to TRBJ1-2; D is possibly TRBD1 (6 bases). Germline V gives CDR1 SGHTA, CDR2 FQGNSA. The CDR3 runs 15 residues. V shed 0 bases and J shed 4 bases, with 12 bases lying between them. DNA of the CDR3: TGTGCCAGCAGCTTAGCGGGGGCCAGCTCCTATGGCTACACCTTC. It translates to CASSLAGASSYGYTF.

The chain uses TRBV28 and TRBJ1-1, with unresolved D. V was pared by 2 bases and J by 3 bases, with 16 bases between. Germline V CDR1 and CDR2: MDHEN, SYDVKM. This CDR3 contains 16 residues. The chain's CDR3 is CASSLRAWAMHTEAFF. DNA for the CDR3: TGTGCCAGCAGTTTAAGGGCCTGGGCGATGCACACTGAAGCTTTCTTT.

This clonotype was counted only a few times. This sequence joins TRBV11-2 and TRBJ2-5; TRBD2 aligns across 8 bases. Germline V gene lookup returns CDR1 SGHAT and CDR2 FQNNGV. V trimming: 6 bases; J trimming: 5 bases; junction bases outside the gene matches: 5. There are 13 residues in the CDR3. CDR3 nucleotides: TGTGCCAGCAGTCGGGAGGGCCTGGAGACCCAGTACTTC. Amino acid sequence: CASSREGLETQYF. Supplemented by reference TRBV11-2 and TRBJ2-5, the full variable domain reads EAGVAQSPRYKIIEKRQSVAFWCNPISGHATLYWYQQILGQGPKLLIQFQNNGVVDDSQLPKDRFSAERLKGVDSTLKIQPAKLEDSAVYLCASSREGLETQYFGPGTRLLVL.

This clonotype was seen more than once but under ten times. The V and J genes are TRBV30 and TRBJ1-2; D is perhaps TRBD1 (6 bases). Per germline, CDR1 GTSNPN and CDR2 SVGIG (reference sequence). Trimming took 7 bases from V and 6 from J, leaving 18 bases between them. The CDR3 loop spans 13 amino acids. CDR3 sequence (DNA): TGTGCCTCGCTCGGACAGTCCTTAGATGGCTACACCTTC. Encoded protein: CASLGQSLDGYTF.

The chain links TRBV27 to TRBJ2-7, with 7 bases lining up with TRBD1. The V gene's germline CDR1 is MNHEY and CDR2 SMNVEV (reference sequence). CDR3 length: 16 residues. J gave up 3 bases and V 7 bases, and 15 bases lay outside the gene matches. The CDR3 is CASISSPGQTIYEQYF. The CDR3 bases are TGTGCCAGCATCTCTTCGCCGGGACAGACGATCTACGAGCAGTACTTC.

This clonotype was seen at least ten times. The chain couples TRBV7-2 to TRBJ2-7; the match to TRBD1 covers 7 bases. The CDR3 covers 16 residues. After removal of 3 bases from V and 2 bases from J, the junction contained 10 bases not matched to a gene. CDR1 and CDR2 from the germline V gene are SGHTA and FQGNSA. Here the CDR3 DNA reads TGTGCCAGCAGCTTGCAGAGTAGGGGGCTCCCCTACGAGCAGTACTTC. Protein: CASSLQSRGLPYEQYF.